This T cell receptor beta chain is drawn from a study of CD8 T cells in Susac syndrome. CDR1 and CDR2 (germline): SGHRS, YFSETQ. The J segment lost 3 bases and the V segment lost 0 bases, leaving 3 bases of the junction unmatched. The length of the CDR3 is 14 residues. It was treatment-naive patients with stable or active relapsing-remitting disease who made up the multiple sclerosis controls. The authors negatively isolated CD8+ and CD4+ T cells and FACS-enriched TEMRA cells. RNA, at about 0.45 to 1 ug, was reverse transcribed with random hexamers. TCRdb passed the immunoSEQ multiplex PCR reads through MiXCR, listing each CDR3 protein once. The repertoire has 200,000 or so distinct CDR3 sequences, roughly 90% of them found once; the top ten carry 0.1% to 0.15%.

The source is a human donor with multiple sclerosis. This rearrangement joins TRBV5-1 to TRBJ2-7; TRBD2 matches 7 bases. Sequencing input: CD8+ T cells from PBMCs. CDR3 in DNA: TGCGCCAGCAGCTTGGGGCTAGCGGACTACGAGCAGTACTTC. This codes for CASSLGLADYEQYF.